This section outlines one T cell receptor beta chain sequence together with its context. This specimen comes from a study of blood T cell repertoires in COVID-19. Study-wide background: Italy, Spain and the United States were the sources of the convalescent and acute COVID-19 samples.

Profiling relied on immunoSEQ multiplex PCR, and the TCRdb table lists in-frame clones only, not all of them. Of over 85,000 clones in the sample, roughly 90% were seen once. Germline V gives CDR1 MNHEY, CDR2 SVGAGI. The CDR3 consists of 14 residues. The V end lost 3 bases, the J end lost 2 bases, and 5 bases lay between the germline ends. This chain joins TRBV6-5 and TRBJ2-6; D not certain. Sequencing was performed on peripheral blood. This clonotype was sampled from a woman aged 50 to 65 with COVID-19, enrolled during active disease. The CDR3: CASSYQTGANVLTF. As DNA, the CDR3 is TGTGCCAGCAGTTATCAGACTGGGGCCAACGTCCTGACTTTC.